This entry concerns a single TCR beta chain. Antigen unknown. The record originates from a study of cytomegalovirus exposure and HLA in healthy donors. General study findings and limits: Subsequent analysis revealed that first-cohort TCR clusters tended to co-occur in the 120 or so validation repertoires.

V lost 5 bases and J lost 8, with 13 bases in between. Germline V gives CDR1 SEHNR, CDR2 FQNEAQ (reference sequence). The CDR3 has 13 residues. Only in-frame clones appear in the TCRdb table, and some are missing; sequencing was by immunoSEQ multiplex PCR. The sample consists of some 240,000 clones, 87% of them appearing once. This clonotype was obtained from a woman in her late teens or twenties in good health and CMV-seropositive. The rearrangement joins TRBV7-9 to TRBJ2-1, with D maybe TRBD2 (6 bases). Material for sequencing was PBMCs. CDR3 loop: CASSTSGGYEQFF. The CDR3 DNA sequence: TGTGCCAGCAGCACTTCAGGAGGGTATGAGCAGTTCTTC.